Listed here are 21 T cell receptor beta chains from one sample, sequenced in a study of shared clonotypes between healthy human individuals. Only in-frame clones appear in the TCRdb table, and some are missing; sequencing was by immunoSEQ multiplex PCR. The sample lists some 2.3 million clones, more than 85% occurring once. What was sequenced was naive CD4+ T cells from PBMCs. Subset: CD45RA+ positively selected. All receptors come from a man aged 18 to 30 in good health. Some clones in this sample may be carry-over from other donors' samples.

The chain is built from TRBV28 and TRBJ1-2; no clear D. CDR3 length equals 13 residues. The germline V gene has CDR1 MDHEN and CDR2 SYDVKM. Trimming shortened V by 3 bases and J by 8 bases, and 13 bases separated the two germline ends. CDR3 protein: CASSFLGREGYTF. The CDR3 region has the DNA TGTGCCAGCAGTTTTTTGGGGAGGGAGGGCTACACCTTC.

This rearrangement joins TRBV5-4 to TRBJ2-7, with D maybe TRBD1 (6 bases). V lost 0 bases and J 2 bases, leaving 12 bases between the germline ends. This CDR3 comprises 15 residues. Germline V gives CDR1 SGHNT, CDR2 YYREEE (reference sequence). The DNA for the CDR3 is TGTGCCAGCAGCTTGGGAGGGGGAGAGGCCTACGAGCAGTACTTC. It is translated as CASSLGGGEAYEQYF. Full variable domain (outside the CDR3, taken from reference TRBV5-4 and TRBJ2-7): ETGVTQSPTHLIKTRGQQVTLRCSSQSGHNTVSWYQQALGQGPQFIFQYYREEENGRGNFPPRFSGLQFPNYSSELNVNALELDDSALYLCASSLGGGEAYEQYFGPGTRLTVT.

The chain combines TRBV28 with TRBJ1-2; a weak D match, TRBD1 (5 bases). The CDR3 consists of 13 residues. The germline CDR1 and CDR2 sequences are MDHEN and SYDVKM. V was cut by 3 bases and J by 6 bases, with 11 bases left in between. CDR3: CASSLLTANGYTF. The CDR3 coding sequence is TGTGCCAGCAGTTTGTTGACAGCAAATGGCTACACCTTC.

With respect to this clone: The same CDR3 is also encoded by other DNA sequences in this sample. The gene calls are TRBV5-1 and TRBJ2-3, with D hard to call. The V gene lost 4 bases and the J gene lost 3 bases, with 9 bases spanning the gap. The CDR3 is 13 residues long. Germline CDR1 reads SGHRS; CDR2 reads YFSETQ. Here the CDR3 reads CASSTTGTDTQYF. CDR3 nucleotide sequence: TGCGCCAGCAGCACAACTGGAACAGATACGCAGTATTTT.

The chain employs TRBV7-2 and TRBJ1-4; unclear D gene. The V gene lost 4 bases and the J gene lost 10 bases, with 16 bases spanning the gap. The CDR3 loop spans 14 amino acids. Germline CDR1 SGHTA, CDR2 FQGNSA. CDR3 region: CASSSQFSAGKLFF. The CDR3 DNA sequence: TGTGCCAGCAGCTCCCAGTTCTCTGCGGGAAAACTGTTTTTT.

V and J are TRBV27 and TRBJ2-7; maybe TRBD2 (5 bases). Germline lookup yields CDR1 MNHEY and CDR2 SMNVEV (reference sequence). CDR3 size: 17 residues. V was clipped by 3 bases and J by 0 bases, with 18 bases between them. The CDR3 coding sequence is TGTGCCAGCAGTTTGAGGCTTGTTAGCGCGAACTCCTACGAGCAGTACTTC. This encodes CASSLRLVSANSYEQYF.

The V and J genes are TRBV4-1 and TRBJ2-5, with 10 nucleotides matching TRBD1. V lost 1 base, J lost 5 bases, and 7 bases stayed unmatched. The CDR3 is 16 residues long. Germline V gene data show CDR1 as MGHRA and CDR2 as YSYEKL. The DNA for the CDR3 is TGCGCCAGCAGCCAAGTTTGGGACAGGGGTAGGGAGACCCAGTACTTC. Encoded protein: CASSQVWDRGRETQYF.

The chain is built from TRBV5-4 and TRBJ1-2, with 7 bases lining up with TRBD1. The ends lost 6 bases at V and 0 bases at J; junction bases unmatched: 14. The CDR3 is made up of 17 amino acids. Germline CDR1 is SGHNT and CDR2 is YYREEE (reference sequence). CDR3 in DNA: TGTGCCAGCACTTCCTTTCCCTGGGACAGTCCTAACTATGGCTACACCTTC. It specifies CASTSFPWDSPNYGYTF.

J is TRBJ2-4 and V is TRBV5-1; D is undetermined. The CDR3 is 17 residues long. Trimming took 5 bases from V and 0 from J, leaving 18 bases between them. CDR1 SGHRS and CDR2 YFSETQ come from the germline V gene. CDR3 nucleotides: TGCGCCAGCAGGCACGGGTTGGACGGGTTAGCCAAAAACATTCAGTACTTC. Translation gives CASRHGLDGLAKNIQYF.

This clone was seen once. V usage is TRBV5-1 and J usage is TRBJ1-4; D uncertain. The V gene lost 6 bases and the J gene lost 0 bases, with 15 bases spanning the gap. From germline, CDR1 is SGHRS and CDR2 YFSETQ. The length of the CDR3 is 16 residues. The CDR3 DNA follows: TGCGCCAGCAAGTGGGGTGTTGGAGCAACTAATGAAAAACTGTTTTTT. It encodes CASKWGVGATNEKLFF.

V and J are TRBV6-6 and TRBJ2-7; TRBD2 matches at 7 bases. Germline loops: CDR1 MNHNY, CDR2 SVGAGI (reference sequence). The CDR3 totals 14 residues. Trimming cost V 6 bases and J 0 bases; bases outside gene matches: 5. The CDR3 sequence is CASRASGTSYEQYF. The CDR3 DNA reads as TGTGCCAGCAGAGCCAGCGGGACCTCCTACGAGCAGTACTTC.

The chain couples TRBV4-3 to TRBJ2-7, with 8 bases that match TRBD2. Trimming took 0 bases from V and 4 from J; bases not matched to a gene: 5. The length of the CDR3 is 15 residues. Germline assignment: CDR1 LGHNA and CDR2 YSLEER. CDR3 coding DNA: TGCGCCAGCAGCCAAGACAAGCGGGAGTTTTACGAGCAGTACTTC. This translates into CASSQDKREFYEQYF.

This sequence joins TRBV19 and TRBJ1-2; D remains unclear. The CDR3 runs 14 residues. Germline V gives CDR1 LNHDA, CDR2 SQIVND (reference sequence). Trimming pared 3 bases from V and 6 bases from J, leaving 14 bases between. The CDR3 here is CASSMGGEVDGYTF. The CDR3 nucleotides read TGTGCCAGTAGTATGGGCGGCGAGGTCGATGGCTACACCTTC.

The chain joins TRBV30 to TRBJ2-1, with D uncertain. V was clipped by 0 bases and J by 8 bases, with 17 bases between them. The CDR3 extends over 15 amino acids. Germline CDR1 and CDR2: GTSNPN and SVGIG (reference sequence). CDR3 residues: CAWSVGARIFDEQFF. For the CDR3, the DNA is TGTGCCTGGAGTGTCGGCGCCCGGATATTCGATGAGCAGTTCTTC.

The chain is built from TRBV19 and TRBJ1-5, with 10 positions matching TRBD1. The CDR3 sequence is 16 residues long. Per germline, CDR1 LNHDA and CDR2 SQIVND (reference sequence). V dropped 1 base and J dropped 6; count of bases not matched to a gene: 6. The CDR3 DNA reads as TGTGCCAGTAGTATAGTCATGGACAGGGGGTCTCAGCCCCAGCATTTT. This encodes CASSIVMDRGSQPQHF.

This chain links TRBV5-4 with TRBJ1-1; D not resolved. This CDR3 contains 13 residues. V was clipped by 4 bases and J by 1 base, with 8 bases between them. Germline CDR1 reads SGHNT; CDR2 reads YYREEE (reference sequence). CDR3 sequence: CASSGGPNTEAFF. The CDR3 DNA sequence: TGTGCCAGCAGCGGAGGGCCGAACACTGAAGCTTTCTTT.

V usage is TRBV6-5 and J usage is TRBJ2-7, with TRBD1 matching over 8 bases. The CDR3 loop spans 13 amino acids. CDR1 is MNHEY, CDR2 SVGAGI, per germline. After removal of 5 bases from V and 5 bases from J, the junction contained 5 bases not matched to a gene. The CDR3, as DNA: TGTGCCAGCAGTGCACAGACAGGGGACGAGCAGTACTTC. Translating gives CASSAQTGDEQYF.

The chain employs TRBV7-2 and TRBJ1-5, with TRBD1 matching 9 bases. The CDR3 sequence is 16 residues long. V lost 2 bases to trimming and J lost 4 bases; unmatched junction nucleotides: 6. Germline CDR1 is SGHTA and CDR2 is FQGNSA. The CDR3 reads CASSLFLTGGNQPQHF. The CDR3 DNA reads as TGTGCCAGCAGCTTATTTTTGACAGGGGGGAATCAGCCCCAGCATTTT.

The V call is TRBV28, the J call TRBJ2-1; D is uncertain. The CDR3 is made up of 14 amino acids. The V and J ends lost 7 bases and 6 bases respectively, with 16 bases between them. Germline V gene data show CDR1 as MDHEN and CDR2 as SYDVKM. CDR3 bases: TGTGCCAGCAACCTACCACCATATCCCAATGAGCAGTTCTTC. Translating it yields CASNLPPYPNEQFF.

The chain links TRBV27 to TRBJ2-1; TRBD2 matches at 10 bases. After removal of 6 bases from V and 4 bases from J, the junction contained 21 bases not matched to a gene. This CDR3 spans 20 amino acids. Per germline, CDR1 MNHEY and CDR2 SMNVEV (reference sequence). CDR3 in amino acids: CASRIRSSGSSNPQYNEQFF. The DNA for the CDR3 is TGTGCCAGCAGAATCCGATCTAGCGGGAGTTCGAACCCACAATACAATGAGCAGTTCTTC.

The chain employs TRBV5-4 and TRBJ1-1; perhaps TRBD1 as D (6 bases). The CDR3 totals 15 residues. The germline V gene encodes CDR1 SGHNT and CDR2 YYREEE (reference sequence). V shed 0 bases and J shed 0 bases, with 9 bases lying between them. CDR3 loop: CASSLAAGVNTEAFF. CDR3 DNA sequence: TGTGCCAGCAGCTTGGCGGCAGGGGTGAACACTGAAGCTTTCTTT.